The 16 T cell receptor beta chains reported below all come from one sample, sequenced in a study of OX40 agonist ivuxolimab in advanced cancers. Using immunoSEQ multiplex PCR, the repertoire was profiled, and TCRdb retains in-frame clones only, with some absent. The sample consists of roughly 65,000 clones, almost 90% of them appearing once. Specimen: CD4+ or CD8+ T cells sorted from blood, collected in a trial of the OX40 agonist ivuxolimab. The source is an adult with an advanced solid tumor such as melanoma, head and neck, liver or kidney cancer.

The CDR3 reads CSVRTGATEAFF. In nucleotides, the CDR3 is TGCAGCGTACGGACAGGTGCCACTGAAGCTTTCTTT. The rearrangement joins TRBV29-1 to TRBJ1-1; 7 nucleotides match TRBD1. The CDR3 contains 12 residues. Losses at the gene ends were 6 bases for V and 4 bases for J; bases not matched to a gene: 5. CDR1 is SQVTM and CDR2 is ANQGSEA in the germline V gene.

The CDR3: CASSLASGANVLTF. DNA for the CDR3: TGTGCCAGCAGCTTGGCCTCTGGGGCCAACGTCCTGACTTTC. This chain uses TRBV5-4 with TRBJ2-6; D is ambiguous. Trimming cost V 0 bases and J 0 bases, with 1 base left between them. The CDR3 has 14 residues. Per germline, CDR1 SGHNT and CDR2 YYREEE (reference sequence). Complete variable domain (other parts from reference TRBV5-4 and TRBJ2-6): ETGVTQSPTHLIKTRGQQVTLRCSSQSGHNTVSWYQQALGQGPQFIFQYYREEENGRGNFPPRFSGLQFPNYSSELNVNALELDDSALYLCASSLASGANVLTFGAGSRLTVL.

This clone was observed a single time. J is TRBJ2-5 and V is TRBV7-9; 7 bases map to TRBD1. Germline values: CDR1 SEHNR, CDR2 FQNEAQ (reference sequence). The CDR3 covers 14 residues. Trimming cost V 7 bases and J 5 bases; bases outside gene matches: 10. CDR3 amino acids: CASNLLTGLETQYF. Written as DNA, the CDR3 is TGTGCCAGCAACCTATTGACAGGGCTCGAGACCCAGTACTTC.

The chain uses TRBV7-2 and TRBJ2-5; no definite D call. The CDR3 is 15 amino acids. Trimming removed 8 bases at V and 2 bases at J, with 18 bases between. Looked up from germline, CDR1 is SGHTA and CDR2 is FQGNSA. DNA of the CDR3: TGTGCCAGCGGCAGAGTAAATCCCACTCAAGAGACCCAGTACTTC. This translates into CASGRVNPTQETQYF.

CDR3 coding DNA: TGTGCCACCAGCAGAGGGGGACAGGCTGAAAAACTGTTTTTT. Translating it yields CATSRGGQAEKLFF. This chain joins TRBV15 and TRBJ1-4, with 8 bases that match TRBD1. Germline CDR1 reads LNHNV; CDR2 reads YYDKDF (reference sequence). V trimming: 1 base; J trimming: 7 bases; junction bases outside the gene matches: 2. The CDR3 runs 14 residues.

The rearrangement links TRBV5-4 to TRBJ2-7; D is ambiguous. The germline CDR1 and CDR2 sequences are SGHNT and YYREEE (reference sequence). CDR3 length: 13 residues. V lost 4 bases and J lost 4, with 12 bases in between. The CDR3 DNA reads as TGTGCCAGCAGCCGGGCGGCACCATACGAGCAGTACTTC. This translates into CASSRAAPYEQYF.

V is TRBV28 and J is TRBJ2-5; 11 positions agree with TRBD2. Germline trimming cut 6 bases from V and 5 bases from J; bases unmatched to any gene: 17. Per the germline V gene, CDR1 is MDHEN and CDR2 is SYDVKM. This CDR3 spans 18 amino acids. DNA for the CDR3: TGTGCCAGCAGCCCCCGGAGGGCTAGCGGGAGGAACTGGGAGACCCAGTACTTC. It translates to CASSPRRASGRNWETQYF.

This chain links TRBV6-6 with TRBJ1-4; weak D call: TRBD1 (5 bases). The V gene's germline CDR1 is MNHNY and CDR2 SVGAGI (reference sequence). Trimming removed 1 base from V and 4 bases from J, with 7 bases in between. The CDR3 totals 14 residues. For the CDR3, the DNA is TGTGCCAGCAGTTACTTGGGGGATAATGAAAAACTGTTTTTT. Protein product: CASSYLGDNEKLFF.

The chain uses TRBV11-1 and TRBJ2-3; 9 bases line up with TRBD2. This CDR3 is 18 amino acids long. Germline CDR1 SGHAT, CDR2 FQDESV (reference sequence). V lost 3 bases to trimming and J lost 3 bases; unmatched junction nucleotides: 13. The CDR3 DNA is TGTGCCAGCAGCTTCCCTAAAGGGGTAGCGGGAGTAACAGATACGCAGTATTTT. Protein: CASSFPKGVAGVTDTQYF.

The CDR3 protein is CASSLFRLAGNYEQYF. The CDR3 DNA sequence: TGTGCCAGCAGTTTATTTAGACTAGCGGGAAACTACGAGCAGTACTTC. The chain has TRBV28 and TRBJ2-7, with TRBD2 matching over 11 bases. The CDR3 is made up of 16 amino acids. Germline CDR1 reads MDHEN; CDR2 reads SYDVKM. V dropped 1 base and J dropped 3; count of bases not matched to a gene: 5.

The genes are TRBV5-6 and TRBJ2-5, with 12 bases aligning to TRBD2. V was clipped by 4 bases and J by 9 bases; unmatched bases: 7. Per germline, CDR1 SGHDT and CDR2 YYEEEE. This CDR3 region has 14 residues. The CDR3 sequence is CASSGTSGGWAQYF. CDR3 nucleotides: TGTGCCAGCAGCGGAACTAGCGGGGGGTGGGCCCAGTACTTC.

The chain carries TRBV18 and TRBJ2-7; D is unresolved. Germline V gene sequence: CDR1 KGHSH, CDR2 LQKENI. The ends were cut back, 3 bases at V and 3 bases at J, with 6 bases in the middle. This CDR3 comprises 12 residues. The DNA for the CDR3 is TGTGCCAGCTCACCCGGAAACTACGAGCAGTACTTC. Protein sequence: CASSPGNYEQYF.

The chain has TRBV6-6 and TRBJ2-5; D perhaps matches TRBD1 (5 bases). Deletions cut 6 bases from V and 1 base from J, with 12 bases between. Germline V CDR1 and CDR2: MNHNY, SVGAGI (reference sequence). CDR3 length: 14 residues. The CDR3: CASSIGVLQETQYF. The CDR3 DNA reads as TGTGCCAGCAGCATAGGGGTACTCCAAGAGACCCAGTACTTC.

The J gene is TRBJ1-1, the V gene TRBV11-3, with D hard to call. Trimming took 3 bases from V and 2 from J, leaving 7 bases between them. In germline, CDR1 is SGHNT, CDR2 YENEEA. The CDR3 has 13 residues. The CDR3 DNA sequence: TGTGCCAGCAGCTTCGACACAAACACTGAAGCTTTCTTT. It yields the protein CASSFDTNTEAFF.

V is TRBV11-3 and J is TRBJ2-6; the match to TRBD1 covers 8 bases. Germline CDR1 reads SGHNT; CDR2 reads YENEEA. V gave up 10 bases and J gave up 2 bases; unmatched junction bases: 4. This CDR3 has 14 amino acids. CDR3 region: CATPDRAGANVLTF. The CDR3 nucleotides are TGTGCCACCCCGGACAGGGCTGGGGCCAACGTCCTGACTTTC.

The V call is TRBV4-1, the J call TRBJ1-2; 10 bases are shared with TRBD1. Unmatched junction bases numbered 6, after V lost 3 bases and J lost 8 bases. The V gene's germline CDR1 is MGHRA and CDR2 YSYEKL. The CDR3 is made up of 14 amino acids. The DNA for the CDR3 is TGCGCCAGCAGCCATAGGGACAGGGGTCGCGGCTACACCTTC. It encodes CASSHRDRGRGYTF.